One sample yielded the 3 T cell receptor beta chains listed below, sequenced in a study of cytomegalovirus exposure and HLA in healthy donors. Vbeta (60) and Jbeta (13) primers were used in the PCR. Assay used: immunoSEQ multiplex PCR; TCRdb lists only in-frame clones, some missing. The sample records roughly 130,000 clones, around 76% being singletons. Sequences were obtained from PBMCs. These receptors came from a woman aged 45-65 years in good health and CMV-seronegative.

This chain's CDR3 is CASSLDRGLNQPQHF. The CDR3 DNA sequence: TGTGCCAGTAGTCTCGACAGGGGGTTGAATCAGCCCCAGCATTTT. The chain is built from TRBV19 and TRBJ1-5; TRBD1 matches 9 bases. Germline CDR1 and CDR2: LNHDA and SQIVND (reference sequence). Germline trimming cut 5 bases from V and 4 bases from J; bases unmatched to any gene: 6. CDR3 length: 15 residues.

The chain carries TRBV30 and TRBJ1-2; a weak D match, TRBD1 (5 bases). CDR1 GTSNPN and CDR2 SVGIG come from the germline V gene (reference sequence). Trimming cost V 3 bases and J 8 bases, with 19 bases left between them. This CDR3 region has 14 residues. In nucleotides, the CDR3 is TGTGCCTGGAGCGACCCGGGCTTAAGGGGAGGCTACACCTTC. Translating gives CAWSDPGLRGGYTF.

The J gene is TRBJ2-7, the V gene TRBV7-2; TRBD2 matches at 7 bases. The CDR3 covers 16 residues. V dropped 3 bases and J dropped 2; count of bases not matched to a gene: 10. In germline, CDR1 is SGHTA, CDR2 FQGNSA. CDR3 protein: CASSLQGSGAPYEQYF. The CDR3 bases are TGTGCCAGCAGCTTGCAAGGGAGCGGGGCCCCCTACGAGCAGTACTTC.